The sequence of this T cell receptor beta chain was determined in a study of blood T cell repertoires in COVID-19. Germline-derived CDR1 and CDR2 are MDHEN and SYDVKM. Trimming pared 7 bases from V and 0 bases from J, leaving 11 bases between. CDR3 length equals 14 residues. TCRdb's copy holds only in-frame clones and misses some; the assay was immunoSEQ multiplex PCR. The table has about 300,000 clones, roughly 89% seen once; the top ten hold approximately 2.9%. Sequenced: PBMCs or T cells enriched from blood (not recorded which). The chain combines TRBV28 with TRBJ2-3; no firm D call. This receptor was obtained from a woman aged 50 to 60 who had been exposed to COVID-19. CDR3 in amino acids: CASIYSGSTDTQYF. The CDR3 bases are TGTGCCAGCATCTATTCCGGGAGCACAGATACGCAGTATTTT.